One and the same sample provided the 29 T cell receptor beta chains below, sequenced in a study of beta chain features in type 1 diabetes. Study conclusions and caveats: People with Type 1 diabetes carried modestly yet significantly shorter TCRB CDR3s in all four CD4+ subsets.

Their target antigens are unknown. Sequencing targeted expressed TCRB transcripts, as all isolated RNA had been reverse transcribed. Assay used: immunoSEQ multiplex PCR; TCRdb lists only in-frame clones, some missing. The table has about 48,000 clones, under 50% seen once. Sequencing used Tregs from blood. The receptors come from a man aged 30 to 45 with type 1 diabetes.

This clone was detected only once. V usage is TRBV5-6 and J usage is TRBJ2-7, with TRBD2 matching over 7 bases. The CDR3 length is 15 residues. CDR1 is SGHDT and CDR2 is YYEEEE in the germline V gene. The V and J ends lost 3 bases and 3 bases, in that order; junction bases with no gene match: 9. As DNA, the CDR3 is TGTGCCAGCAGCTGGGGCAACCGGGGGGTCTACGAGCAGTACTTC. This translates into CASSWGNRGVYEQYF.

This clone is labeled as large. The chain joins TRBV10-3 to TRBJ2-1, with D possibly TRBD1 on 6 matching bases. The CDR3 has 12 amino acids. The germline V gene has CDR1 ENHRY and CDR2 SYGVKD. V lost 3 bases and J lost 14, with 14 bases in between. In nucleotides, the CDR3 is TGTGCCATCAGTGACCCTACAGGGTTCGAGTTCTTC. Translation: CAISDPTGFEFF.

This clone was detected only a few times. This chain links TRBV27 with TRBJ2-2; 7 nucleotides line up with TRBD1. CDR1 and CDR2 from the germline V gene are MNHEY and SMNVEV (reference sequence). The CDR3 contains 15 residues. The V segment lost 5 bases and the J segment 5 bases; nucleotides outside the gene matches: 8. The CDR3 protein is CASSATGVETGELFF. CDR3 sequence (DNA): TGTGCCAGCAGTGCTACAGGGGTTGAGACCGGGGAGCTGTTTTTT.

This clone turned up a few times. The genes are TRBV6-6 and TRBJ1-1, with no clear D. The CDR3 covers 15 residues. Trimming stripped 0 bases from V and 1 base from J, with 9 bases between. The germline V gene encodes CDR1 MNHNY and CDR2 SVGAGI (reference sequence). The CDR3 loop is CASSYSSGGNTEAFF. DNA of the CDR3: TGTGCCAGCAGTTACTCGAGTGGCGGGAACACTGAAGCTTTCTTT.

The rearrangement links TRBV6-5 to TRBJ2-5, with a possible D match to TRBD1 (5 bases). The end of the DNA is better explained by TRBJ2-7, so the J call may be wrong. Germline V gene lookup returns CDR1 MNHEY and CDR2 SVGAGI. The CDR3 spans 16 residues. The CDR3 coding sequence is TGTGCCAGCAGTTACTCGATGTCCAGGGCCTCCTACGAGCAGTACTTC. Translation: CASSYSMSRASYEQYF.

The chain uses TRBV5-1 and TRBJ2-3; no clear D gene. Germline CDR1 and CDR2: SGHRS and YFSETQ. This CDR3 is built from 17 residues. The V gene lost 3 bases and the J gene lost 0 bases, with 17 bases spanning the gap. CDR3 sequence (DNA): TGCGCCAGCAGCTCCCCGACTGGCCCTTCTAGCACAGATACGCAGTATTTT. The encoded protein is CASSSPTGPSSTDTQYF. The full variable domain, its missing parts supplied by reference TRBV5-1 and TRBJ2-3, is KAGVTQTPRYLIKTRGQQVTLSCSPISGHRSVSWYQQTPGQGLQFLFEYFSETQRNKGNFPGRFSGRQFSNSRSEMNVSTLELGDSALYLCASSSPTGPSSTDTQYFGPGTRLTVL.

There are a few counts of this clone. The genes are TRBV29-1 and TRBJ1-1, with 11 bases fitting TRBD1. V shed 5 bases, J shed 3 bases, and the junction held 8 bases outside the gene matches. The CDR3 runs 15 residues. Germline V gives CDR1 SQVTM, CDR2 ANQGSEA. The CDR3 spells CSVTPRTGGYTEAFF. The CDR3 region has the DNA TGCAGCGTTACACCTCGGACAGGGGGCTACACTGAAGCTTTCTTT.

The rearrangement uses TRBV27 and TRBJ2-7, with D unresolved. The V gene lost 4 bases and the J gene lost 3 bases, with 4 bases spanning the gap. The CDR3 covers 11 residues. CDR1 and CDR2 (germline): MNHEY, SMNVEV (reference sequence). The CDR3 spells CASSSYYEQYF. Written as DNA, the CDR3 is TGTGCCAGCAGTTCCTACTACGAGCAGTACTTC.

With regard to this clone: The sample contains more than one DNA sequence encoding this CDR3. The chain recombines TRBV2 with TRBJ1-6; 8 bases agree with TRBD1. This CDR3 is built from 16 residues. V lost 1 base to trimming and J lost 7 bases; unmatched junction nucleotides: 6. Germline V gives CDR1 SNHLY, CDR2 FYNNEI. The CDR3 nucleotides read TGTGCCAGCAGTGAAGGTTGGGACAGGAGGAATTCACCCCTCCACTTT. The encoded protein is CASSEGWDRRNSPLHF.

The J gene is TRBJ1-1, the V gene TRBV5-1; no definite D call. The CDR3 has 14 residues. V shed 0 bases and J shed 2 bases, with 8 bases lying between them. Germline CDR1 reads SGHRS; CDR2 reads YFSETQ. Here the CDR3 reads CASSLVPENTEAFF. The CDR3, as DNA: TGCGCCAGCAGCTTGGTTCCAGAAAACACTGAAGCTTTCTTT.

This chain joins TRBV7-3 and TRBJ2-6, with D possibly TRBD1 on 6 matching bases. The CDR3 has 18 amino acids. The germline gives CDR1 SGHTA, CDR2 FQGTGA. Trimming removed 6 bases from V and 0 bases from J, with 18 bases in between. The CDR3 loop reads CASRPQGQIASGANVLTF. In nucleotides, the CDR3 is TGTGCCAGCAGGCCCCAAGGACAGATTGCCTCTGGGGCCAACGTCCTGACTTTC.

This rearrangement joins TRBV21-1 to TRBJ2-4; TRBD2, the table's D call, lacks a check against the DNA. TRBV21-1 is labeled a pseudogene. The CDR3 covers 16 residues. Here the CDR3 DNA reads TGTGCCAGCACCTTCACTAGCGGGAGAACCAAAAACATTCAGTACTTC. Encoded protein: CASTFTSGRTKNIQYF.

This clone is classed as medium-sized. This chain connects TRBV7-9 to TRBJ2-1, with a possible D match to TRBD1 (6 bases). V lost 5 bases and J 7 bases, leaving 18 bases between the germline ends. From germline, CDR1 is SEHNR and CDR2 FQNEAQ (reference sequence). The CDR3 has 15 residues. CDR3 bases: TGTGCCAGCAGCGTCGGGACAATGGGCTATAATGAGCAGTTCTTC. Translated, it gives CASSVGTMGYNEQFF.

This clone qualifies as medium-sized (0.01 to 0.1%). The CDR3: CASSLQGARQYF. The CDR3 nucleotides read TGTGCCAGCAGTCTACAGGGGGCCAGGCAGTACTTC. The chain couples TRBV6-6 to TRBJ2-7; 9 nucleotides agree with TRBD1. This CDR3 has 12 residues. Germline V gene sequence: CDR1 MNHNY, CDR2 SVGAGI (reference sequence). After removal of 5 bases from V and 9 bases from J, the junction contained 5 bases not matched to a gene.

This clone was observed a few times. This chain links TRBV29-1 with TRBJ2-5, with a weak D call TRBD2 (7 bases). The CDR3 is made up of 14 amino acids. The germline gives CDR1 SQVTM, CDR2 ANQGSEA. With 5 bases removed from V and 5 bases from J, the gap between germline ends came to 18 bases. CDR3 nucleotide sequence: TGCAGCGTTACGCCCGGGGGGCCGGGCGAGACCCAGTACTTC. Translated: CSVTPGGPGETQYF.

This clone was found a few times. The chain joins TRBV2 to TRBJ2-3; TRBD2 matches 11 bases. V lost 5 bases and J lost 5; bases outside the gene matches: 6. In germline, CDR1 is SNHLY, CDR2 FYNNEI. The CDR3 covers 15 residues. The CDR3 region is CASSSLAGGGDTQYF. CDR3 DNA sequence: TGTGCCAGCAGTTCTTTAGCGGGAGGGGGAGATACGCAGTATTTT.

There are a few counts of this clone. The germline gene is not matched at one end of the junction; a read error may be the cause. This rearrangement joins TRBV7-9 to TRBJ1-2; 7 nucleotides agree with TRBD1. The germline CDR1 and CDR2 sequences are SEHNR and FQNEAQ (reference sequence). The CDR3 has 13 residues. The CDR3 DNA sequence: TGTGCCAGCAGCTTAGCGACAGGGTGGGCGAGCGCCTTC. Translated: CASSLATGWASAF.

The chain employs TRBV28 and TRBJ1-1; TRBD1 matches 8 bases. V dropped 3 bases and J dropped 1; count of bases not matched to a gene: 7. Germline V CDR1 and CDR2: MDHEN, SYDVKM. This CDR3 is 16 amino acids long. The CDR3 DNA sequence: TGTGCCAGCAGTTTTCAGGGGGCTTTGCCGAACACTGAAGCTTTCTTT. This translates into CASSFQGALPNTEAFF.

V usage is TRBV5-6 and J usage is TRBJ2-7; D unresolved. The CDR3 totals 12 residues. Germline CDR1 reads SGHDT; CDR2 reads YYEEEE. V lost 2 bases to trimming and J lost 4 bases, with 7 bases between them. The CDR3 sequence: CASSFRSYEQYF. The CDR3 bases are TGTGCCAGCAGCTTTAGAAGTTACGAGCAGTACTTC.

This clone showed up just a few times. The chain couples TRBV6-6 to TRBJ1-5; D might be TRBD1 (5 bases). The V end was cut by 2 bases, the J end by 2 bases, with 10 bases between. CDR1 is MNHNY and CDR2 is SVGAGI in the germline V gene (reference sequence). The CDR3 consists of 15 residues. This CDR3 is CASSYGGDGNQPQHF. For the CDR3, the DNA is TGTGCCAGCAGTTACGGAGGGGATGGCAATCAGCCCCAGCATTTT.

The rearrangement uses TRBV14 and TRBJ2-3, with D possibly TRBD2 on 5 matching bases. V lost 0 bases to trimming and J lost 8 bases, with 6 bases between them. The CDR3 is 12 residues long. CDR1 SGHDN and CDR2 FVKESK come from the germline V gene. The CDR3, as DNA: TGTGCCAGCAGCCAAGACCTAGCTACGCAGTATTTT. It is translated as CASSQDLATQYF.

This chain links TRBV2 with TRBJ2-1, with 10 bases aligning to TRBD1. V lost 8 bases, J lost 3 bases, and 7 bases stayed unmatched. Germline V CDR1 and CDR2: SNHLY, FYNNEI. The CDR3 consists of 15 residues. The CDR3 nucleotides read TGTGCCAGCCTGACAGGGGGCGGAGGCTACAATGAGCAGTTCTTC. Encoded protein: CASLTGGGGYNEQFF.

The chain joins TRBV9 to TRBJ2-3, with TRBD1 as a possible D gene (6 bases). With 1 base removed from V and 5 bases from J, the gap between germline ends came to 17 bases. Germline CDR1 SGDLS, CDR2 YYNGEE. The CDR3 is 16 residues long. CDR3 in DNA: TGTGCCAGCAGCGTAAGTGCAGGGGTACTAAGAGATACGCAGTATTTT. It yields the protein CASSVSAGVLRDTQYF. The full variable domain, with the rest looked up from reference TRBV9 and TRBJ2-3, is DSGVTQTPKHLITATGQRVTLRCSPRSGDLSVYWYQQSLDQGLQFLIQYYNGEERAKGNILERFSAQQFPDLHSELNLSSLELGDSALYFCASSVSAGVLRDTQYFGPGTRLTVL.

The chain recombines TRBV10-3 with TRBJ2-7; no firm D call. CDR3 length equals 13 residues. In germline, CDR1 is ENHRY, CDR2 SYGVKD. Trimming cost V 8 bases and J 5 bases, with 16 bases left between them. In DNA form, the CDR3 reads TGTGCCATCTCAGATGGCCCTCGGGACGAGCAGTACTTC. Protein product: CAISDGPRDEQYF.

V is TRBV5-1 and J is TRBJ2-2; 8 bases map to TRBD1. The junction had 9 bases not matched to a gene; V was cut back by 4 bases and J by 4 bases. Germline V gene sequence: CDR1 SGHRS, CDR2 YFSETQ. The CDR3 is 16 amino acids. The CDR3 DNA is TGCGCCAGCAGCCGTTCAGGGGGCGCGGGCACCGGGGAGCTGTTTTTT. Amino acid sequence: CASSRSGGAGTGELFF. The full variable domain, in which reference TRBV5-1 and TRBJ2-2 provide the parts outside the CDR3, is KAGVTQTPRYLIKTRGQQVTLSCSPISGHRSVSWYQQTPGQGLQFLFEYFSETQRNKGNFPGRFSGRQFSNSRSEMNVSTLELGDSALYLCASSRSGGAGTGELFFGEGSRLTVL.

The chain couples TRBV7-3 to TRBJ2-1; 11 bases agree with TRBD2. CDR3 length: 14 amino acids. Germline V gives CDR1 SGHTA, CDR2 FQGTGA. With V trimmed by 4 bases and J by 9 bases, 5 bases remained unmatched. The CDR3 here is CASSSGLAEGEQFF. The CDR3 DNA is TGTGCCAGCAGCTCGGGACTAGCGGAGGGTGAGCAGTTCTTC.

The rearrangement links TRBV12-5 to TRBJ2-1; possible D gene TRBD2, 6 bases. The germline gives CDR1 LGHNT, CDR2 FRNRAP. The length of the CDR3 is 12 residues. The V and J ends lost 2 bases and 10 bases respectively, with 9 bases between them. The CDR3: CASGLKAGEQFF. Here the CDR3 DNA reads TGTGCTAGTGGTTTGAAGGCGGGAGAGCAGTTCTTC.

This clone was observed a few times. The chain has TRBV7-2 and TRBJ2-1; the D is unclear. This CDR3 contains 13 residues. Trimming stripped 1 base from V and 6 bases from J, with 7 bases between. Germline loops: CDR1 SGHTA, CDR2 FQGNSA. The CDR3 spells CASSLGPINEQFF. CDR3 DNA: TGTGCCAGCAGCTTAGGGCCCATCAATGAGCAGTTCTTC.

This chain joins TRBV11-3 and TRBJ2-1; possible D gene TRBD2, 6 bases. Germline V gene data show CDR1 as SGHNT and CDR2 as YENEEA. The CDR3 totals 14 residues. The V and J ends lost 5 bases and 4 bases respectively, with 12 bases between them. CDR3 residues: CASSEAGGYNEQFF. The CDR3 region has the DNA TGTGCCAGCAGCGAAGCGGGCGGGTACAATGAGCAGTTCTTC.